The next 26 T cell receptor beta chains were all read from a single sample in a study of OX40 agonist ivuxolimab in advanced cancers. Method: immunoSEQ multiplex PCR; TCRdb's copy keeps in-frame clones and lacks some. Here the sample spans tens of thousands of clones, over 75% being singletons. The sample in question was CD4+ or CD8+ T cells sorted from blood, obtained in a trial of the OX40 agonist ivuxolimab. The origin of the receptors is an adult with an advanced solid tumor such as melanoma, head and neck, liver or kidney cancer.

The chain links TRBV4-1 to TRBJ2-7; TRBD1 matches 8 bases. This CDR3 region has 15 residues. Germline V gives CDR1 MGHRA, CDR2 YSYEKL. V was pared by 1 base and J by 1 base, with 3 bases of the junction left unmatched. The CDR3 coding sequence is TGCGCCAGCAGCCAAGGAGGACAGGGTTCCTACGAGCAGTACTTC. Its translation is CASSQGGQGSYEQYF.

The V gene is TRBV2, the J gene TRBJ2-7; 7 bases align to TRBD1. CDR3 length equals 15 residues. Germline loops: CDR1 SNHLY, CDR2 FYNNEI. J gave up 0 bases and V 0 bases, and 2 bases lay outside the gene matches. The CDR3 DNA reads TGTGCCAGCAGTGAAGCGGGACAGAGCTCCTACGAGCAGTACTTC. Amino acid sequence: CASSEAGQSSYEQYF.

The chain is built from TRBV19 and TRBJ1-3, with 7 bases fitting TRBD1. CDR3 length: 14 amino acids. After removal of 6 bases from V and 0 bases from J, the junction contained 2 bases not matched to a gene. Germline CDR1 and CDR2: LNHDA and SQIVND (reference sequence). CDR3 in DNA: TGTGCCAGTAGGACAGGGAGCTCTGGAAACACCATATATTTT. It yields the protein CASRTGSSGNTIYF.

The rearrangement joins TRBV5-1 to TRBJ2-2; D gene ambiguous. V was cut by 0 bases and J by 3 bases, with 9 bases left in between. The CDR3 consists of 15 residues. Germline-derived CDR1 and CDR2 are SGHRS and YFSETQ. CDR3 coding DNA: TGCGCCAGCAGCTTGGGGGCCCCCGACACCGGGGAGCTGTTTTTT. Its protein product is CASSLGAPDTGELFF. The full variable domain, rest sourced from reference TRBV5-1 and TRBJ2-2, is KAGVTQTPRYLIKTRGQQVTLSCSPISGHRSVSWYQQTPGQGLQFLFEYFSETQRNKGNFPGRFSGRQFSNSRSEMNVSTLELGDSALYLCASSLGAPDTGELFFGEGSRLTVL.

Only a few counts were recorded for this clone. CDR3 sequence (DNA): TGTGCCAGCAGCTCAATACGGGACAGGGTCTACAATGAGCAGTTCTTC. It encodes CASSSIRDRVYNEQFF. The V gene is TRBV11-2, the J gene TRBJ2-1; 9 bases are a match to TRBD1. After removal of 4 bases from V and 3 bases from J, the junction contained 7 bases not matched to a gene. The CDR3 consists of 16 residues. The germline V gene has CDR1 SGHAT and CDR2 FQNNGV.

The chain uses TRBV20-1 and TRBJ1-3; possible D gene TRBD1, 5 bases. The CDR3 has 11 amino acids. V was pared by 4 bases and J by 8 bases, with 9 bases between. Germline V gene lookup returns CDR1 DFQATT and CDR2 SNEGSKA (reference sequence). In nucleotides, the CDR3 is TGCAGTGCTACCCAAGGGGACACCATATATTTT. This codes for CSATQGDTIYF.

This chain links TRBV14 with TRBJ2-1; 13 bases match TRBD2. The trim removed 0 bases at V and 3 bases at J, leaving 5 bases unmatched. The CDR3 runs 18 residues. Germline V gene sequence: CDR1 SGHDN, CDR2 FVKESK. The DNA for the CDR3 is TGTGCCAGCAGCCAAGATTGGACTAGCGGGGGTATCTACAATGAGCAGTTCTTC. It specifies CASSQDWTSGGIYNEQFF.

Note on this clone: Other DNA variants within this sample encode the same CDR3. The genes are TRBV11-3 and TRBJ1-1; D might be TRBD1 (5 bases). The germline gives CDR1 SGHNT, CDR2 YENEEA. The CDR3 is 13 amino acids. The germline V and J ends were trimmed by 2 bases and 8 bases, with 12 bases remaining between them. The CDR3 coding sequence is TGTGCCAGCAGCTTATCGGGAGGGACCGAAGCTTTCTTT. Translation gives CASSLSGGTEAFF.

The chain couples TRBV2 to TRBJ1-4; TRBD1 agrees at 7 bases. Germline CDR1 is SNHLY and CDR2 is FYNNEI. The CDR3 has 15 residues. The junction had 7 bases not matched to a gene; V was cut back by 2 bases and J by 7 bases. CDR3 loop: CASSERTGVGEKLFF. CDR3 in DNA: TGTGCCAGCAGTGAACGAACAGGGGTGGGTGAAAAACTGTTTTTT.

The CDR3 DNA follows: TGTGCCAGCAGCCTCCCAGGGAACGGCAATGAAAAACTGTTTTTT. Protein sequence: CASSLPGNGNEKLFF. V usage is TRBV5-4 and J usage is TRBJ1-4; D might be TRBD1 (5 bases). V was cut by 4 bases and J by 5 bases, with 15 bases left in between. In germline, CDR1 is SGHNT, CDR2 YYREEE (reference sequence). The CDR3 runs to 15 residues.

CDR3 nucleotides: TGCGCCAGCAGCCAAGATCGGGAGGCCCTTCGGGGGGAGACCCAGTACTTC. As protein: CASSQDREALRGETQYF. The V gene is TRBV4-1, the J gene TRBJ2-5, with 7 bases lining up with TRBD2. The germline V gene encodes CDR1 MGHRA and CDR2 YSYEKL. The length of the CDR3 is 17 residues. The V gene end was trimmed by 0 bases and the J gene end by 5 bases; junction bases not matched to a gene: 12.

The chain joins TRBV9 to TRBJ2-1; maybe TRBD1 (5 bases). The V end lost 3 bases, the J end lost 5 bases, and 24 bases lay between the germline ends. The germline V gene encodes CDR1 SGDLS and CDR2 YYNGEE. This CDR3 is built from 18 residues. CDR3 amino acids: CASSEITGLTPLHNEQFF. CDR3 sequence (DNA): TGTGCCAGCAGCGAGATTACAGGTTTGACCCCCCTCCACAATGAGCAGTTCTTC.

The CDR3 sequence is CASSQGVEQYF. DNA for the CDR3: TGTGCCAGCAGCCAGGGGGTCGAGCAGTACTTC. The V call is TRBV14, the J call TRBJ2-7; D may match TRBD1 or TRBD2 (5 bases each). Germline assignment: CDR1 SGHDN and CDR2 FVKESK. The V gene lost 3 bases and the J gene lost 6 bases, with 6 bases spanning the gap. The CDR3 spans 11 residues. Full variable domain (missing parts from reference TRBV14 and TRBJ2-7): EAGVTQFPSHSVIEKGQTVTLRCDPISGHDNLYWYRRVMGKEIKFLLHFVKESKQDESGMPNNRFLAERTGGTYSTLKVQPAELEDSGVYFCASSQGVEQYFGPGTRLTVT.

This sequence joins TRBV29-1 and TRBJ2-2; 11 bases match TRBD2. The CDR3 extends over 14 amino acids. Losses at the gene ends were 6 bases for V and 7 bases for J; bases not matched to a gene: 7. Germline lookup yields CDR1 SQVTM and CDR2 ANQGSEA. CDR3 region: CSVRSGGVGGELFF. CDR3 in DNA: TGCAGCGTGCGTAGCGGGGGGGTCGGCGGGGAGCTGTTTTTT.

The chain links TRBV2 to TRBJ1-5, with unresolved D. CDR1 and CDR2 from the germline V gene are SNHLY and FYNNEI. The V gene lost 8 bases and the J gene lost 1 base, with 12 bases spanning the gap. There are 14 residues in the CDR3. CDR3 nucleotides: TGTGCCAGCGTGTATCAGGACAGCAATCAGCCCCAGCATTTT. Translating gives CASVYQDSNQPQHF. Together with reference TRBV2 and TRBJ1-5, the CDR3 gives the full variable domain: EPEVTQTPSHQVTQMGQEVILRCVPISNHLYFYWYRQILGQKVEFLVSFYNNEISEKSEIFDDQFSVERPDGSNFTLKIRSTKLEDSAMYFCASVYQDSNQPQHFGDGTRLSIL.

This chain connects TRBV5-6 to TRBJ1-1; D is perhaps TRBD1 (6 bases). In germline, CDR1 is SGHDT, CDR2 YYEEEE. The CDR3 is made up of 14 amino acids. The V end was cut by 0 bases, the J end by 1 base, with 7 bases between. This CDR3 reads CASSLAQGNTEAFF. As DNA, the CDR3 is TGTGCCAGCAGCTTGGCACAGGGGAACACTGAAGCTTTCTTT.

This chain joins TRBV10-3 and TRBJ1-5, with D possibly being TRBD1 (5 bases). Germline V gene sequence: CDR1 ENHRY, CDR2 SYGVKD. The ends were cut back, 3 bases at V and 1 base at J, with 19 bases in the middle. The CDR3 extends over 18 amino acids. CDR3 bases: TGTGCCATCAGTGAACATGGTGGGACGGGGATGAGCAATCAGCCCCAGCATTTT. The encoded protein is CAISEHGGTGMSNQPQHF.

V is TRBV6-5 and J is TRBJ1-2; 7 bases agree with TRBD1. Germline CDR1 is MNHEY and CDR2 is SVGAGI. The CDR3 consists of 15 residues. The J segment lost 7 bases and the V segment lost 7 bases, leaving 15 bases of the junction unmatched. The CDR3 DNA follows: TGTGCCAGCACCAAAATCCTGACAGGGCTGAGTGGCTACACCTTC. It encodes CASTKILTGLSGYTF.

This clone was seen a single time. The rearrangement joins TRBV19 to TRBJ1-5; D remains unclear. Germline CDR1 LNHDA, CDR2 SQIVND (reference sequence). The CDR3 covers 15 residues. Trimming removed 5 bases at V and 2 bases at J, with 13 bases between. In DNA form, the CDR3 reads TGTGCCAGTAGTCCCCCGGGTGGTGGCAATCAGCCCCAGCATTTT. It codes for CASSPPGGGNQPQHF.

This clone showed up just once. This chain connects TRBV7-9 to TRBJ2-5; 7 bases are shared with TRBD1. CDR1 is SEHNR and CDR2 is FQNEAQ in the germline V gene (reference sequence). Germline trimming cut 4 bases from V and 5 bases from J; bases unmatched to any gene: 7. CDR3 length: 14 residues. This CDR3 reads CASSSYRGRETQYF. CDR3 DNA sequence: TGTGCCAGCAGCTCGTACAGGGGCCGGGAGACCCAGTACTTC. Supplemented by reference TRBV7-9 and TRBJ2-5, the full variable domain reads DTGVSQNPRHKITKRGQNVTFRCDPISEHNRLYWYRQTLGQGPEFLTYFQNEAQLEKSRLLSDRFSAERPKGSFSTLEIQRTEQGDSAMYLCASSSYRGRETQYFGPGTRLLVL.

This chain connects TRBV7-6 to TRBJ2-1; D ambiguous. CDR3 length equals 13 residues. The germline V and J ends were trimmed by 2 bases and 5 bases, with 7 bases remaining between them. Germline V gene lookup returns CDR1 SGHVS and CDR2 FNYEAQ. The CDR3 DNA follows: TGTGCCAGCAGCTTAACACGAGACAATGAGCAGTTCTTC. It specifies CASSLTRDNEQFF.

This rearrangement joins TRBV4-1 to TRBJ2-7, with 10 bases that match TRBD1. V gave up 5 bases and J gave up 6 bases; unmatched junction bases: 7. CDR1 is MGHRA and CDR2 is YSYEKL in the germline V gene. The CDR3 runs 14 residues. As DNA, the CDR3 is TGCGCCAGCAGCAAGCCGGGGACAGGGGTCGAGCAGTACTTC. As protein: CASSKPGTGVEQYF.

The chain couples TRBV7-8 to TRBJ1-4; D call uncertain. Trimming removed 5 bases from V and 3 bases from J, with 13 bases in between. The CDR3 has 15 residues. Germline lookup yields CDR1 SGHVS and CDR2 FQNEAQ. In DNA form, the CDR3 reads TGTGCCAGCAGCCGTGAACTACTAGCTAATGAAAAACTGTTTTTT. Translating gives CASSRELLANEKLFF. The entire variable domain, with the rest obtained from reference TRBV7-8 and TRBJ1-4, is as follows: GAGVSQSPRYKVAKRGQDVALRCDPISGHVSLFWYQQALGQGPEFLTYFQNEAQLDKSGLPSDRFFAERPEGSVSTLKIQRTQQEDSAVYLCASSRELLANEKLFFGSGTQLSVL.

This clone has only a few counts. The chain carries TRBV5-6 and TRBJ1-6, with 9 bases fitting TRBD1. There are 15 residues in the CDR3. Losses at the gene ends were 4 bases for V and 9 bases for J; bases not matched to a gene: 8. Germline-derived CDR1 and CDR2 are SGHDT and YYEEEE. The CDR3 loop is CASSPAGTGPSPLHF. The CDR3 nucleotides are TGTGCCAGCAGCCCGGCCGGGACAGGGCCTTCACCCCTCCACTTT.

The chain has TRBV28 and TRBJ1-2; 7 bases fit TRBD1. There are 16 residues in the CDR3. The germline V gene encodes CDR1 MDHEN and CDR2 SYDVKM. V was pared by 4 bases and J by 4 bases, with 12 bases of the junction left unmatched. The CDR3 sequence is CASSSPGQRLSYGYTF. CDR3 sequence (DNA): TGTGCCAGCAGTTCTCCGGGACAGCGACTCTCCTATGGCTACACCTTC.

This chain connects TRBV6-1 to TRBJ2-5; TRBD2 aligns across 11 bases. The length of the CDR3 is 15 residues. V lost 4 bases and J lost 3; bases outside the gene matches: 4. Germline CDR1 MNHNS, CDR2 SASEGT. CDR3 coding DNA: TGTGCCAGCAGTGTAACTAGCGGGGGTAAAGAGACCCAGTACTTC. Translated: CASSVTSGGKETQYF.